What follows are 17 T cell receptor beta chains derived from one specimen sequenced in a study of blood T cell repertoires in COVID-19. Profiled with immunoSEQ multiplex PCR; TCRdb holds only in-frame clones, not every one. The table includes over 250,000 clones, 90% detected once. The sample was PBMCs or T cells enriched from blood (not recorded which). The receptor source for this set is a woman aged 25 to 39 who had recovered from COVID-19.

This rearrangement joins TRBV10-1 to TRBJ2-7; D remains unclear. The CDR3 loop spans 15 amino acids. V was pared by 0 bases and J by 4 bases, with 13 bases between. Germline CDR1 is WNHNN and CDR2 is SYGVQD (reference sequence). This chain's CDR3 is CASSESLDPLYEQYF. CDR3 nucleotide sequence: TGCGCCAGCAGTGAGTCCCTCGATCCCCTATACGAGCAGTACTTC.

The chain has TRBV29-1 and TRBJ2-5, with D tentatively TRBD1 (6 bases). CDR3 length equals 11 residues. V lost 7 bases and J lost 1, with 7 bases in between. Germline V lookup: CDR1 SQVTM, CDR2 ANQGSEA. In nucleotides, the CDR3 is TGCAGCGACAGGGCCCAAGAGACCCAGTACTTC. Its translation: CSDRAQETQYF.

The chain employs TRBV28 and TRBJ2-1, with TRBD2 matching over 13 bases. CDR3 length equals 16 residues. V dropped 4 bases and J dropped 7; count of bases not matched to a gene: 7. Germline CDR1 is MDHEN and CDR2 is SYDVKM. The CDR3 coding sequence is TGTGCCAGCAGTTCTACGACTAGCGGGAGGATAAATGAGCAGTTCTTC. Protein product: CASSSTTSGRINEQFF.

The rearrangement joins TRBV10-3 to TRBJ2-2; 10 bases agree with TRBD2. With V trimmed by 9 bases and J by 4 bases, 8 bases remained unmatched. The CDR3 extends over 15 amino acids. The V gene's germline CDR1 is ENHRY and CDR2 SYGVKD. The CDR3 sequence: CAINPGLASTGELFF. The CDR3 region has the DNA TGTGCCATAAACCCGGGACTAGCGAGCACCGGGGAGCTGTTTTTT.

The CDR3 nucleotides are TGTGCCAGCAGCCAGCGAGAGGGACTGAACAGGGAAGCTTTCTTT. It encodes CASSQREGLNREAFF. This chain joins TRBV5-4 and TRBJ1-1, with D maybe TRBD1 (5 bases). The CDR3 has 15 residues. Germline-derived CDR1 and CDR2 are SGHNT and YYREEE (reference sequence). The V end lost 4 bases, the J end lost 8 bases, and 21 bases lay between the germline ends. The variable domain in full, completed from reference TRBV5-4 and TRBJ1-1, reads ETGVTQSPTHLIKTRGQQVTLRCSSQSGHNTVSWYQQALGQGPQFIFQYYREEENGRGNFPPRFSGLQFPNYSSELNVNALELDDSALYLCASSQREGLNREAFFGQGTRLTVV.

In its sample, this clone was seen a few times. This chain joins TRBV4-1 and TRBJ2-1; D possibly corresponds to TRBD2 (6 bases). The CDR3 has 15 residues. The germline V and J ends were trimmed by 4 bases and 9 bases, with 19 bases remaining between them. Germline values: CDR1 MGHRA, CDR2 YSYEKL. CDR3 loop: CASSPREAEMGEQFF. The DNA of the CDR3 is TGCGCCAGCAGCCCCAGGGAGGCAGAGATGGGTGAGCAGTTCTTC.

CDR3 residues: CASSERGSGNEKLFF. CDR3 bases: TGCGCCAGCAGTGAAAGAGGCAGTGGTAATGAAAAACTGTTTTTT. This chain joins TRBV10-2 and TRBJ1-4; D is unresolved. Germline V gene lookup returns CDR1 WSHSY and CDR2 SAAADI. The CDR3 extends over 15 amino acids. Between the trimmed V and J ends, which lost 3 bases and 4 bases, there was a span of 12 bases.

V is TRBV5-6 and J is TRBJ2-7, with 8 positions matching TRBD1. The CDR3 is 15 amino acids. V dropped 6 bases and J dropped 2; count of bases not matched to a gene: 10. Germline values: CDR1 SGHDT, CDR2 YYEEEE. The CDR3 loop reads CASKPTGVDAYEQYF. CDR3 sequence (DNA): TGTGCCAGCAAGCCGACAGGGGTTGACGCCTACGAGCAGTACTTC.

The chain uses TRBV19 and TRBJ2-2; TRBD2 agrees at 11 bases. From germline, CDR1 is LNHDA and CDR2 SQIVND (reference sequence). V lost 7 bases, J lost 5 bases, and 3 bases stayed unmatched. The CDR3 loop spans 14 amino acids. CDR3: CASTTSGTTGELFF. In nucleotides, the CDR3 is TGTGCCAGTACGACTAGCGGGACGACCGGGGAGCTGTTTTTT.

V gene TRBV19 combines with J gene TRBJ1-5, with D perhaps matching TRBD1 (5 bases). V gave up 8 bases and J gave up 3 bases, with 14 bases separating them. CDR1 and CDR2 from the germline V gene are LNHDA and SQIVND (reference sequence). CDR3 length equals 14 residues. The CDR3 DNA follows: TGTGCCAGTGAGGCCCAGGGCACCAATCAGCCCCAGCATTTT. This encodes CASEAQGTNQPQHF.

This clone was picked up a small number of times. The V and J genes are TRBV12-3 or TRBV12-4 and TRBJ1-1; D not resolved. V was clipped by 3 bases and J by 3 bases, with 5 bases between them. This CDR3 spans 12 amino acids. CDR3 protein: CASSFQYTEAFF. For the CDR3, the DNA is TGTGCCAGCAGTTTCCAATACACTGAAGCTTTCTTT.

The chain combines TRBV6-5 with TRBJ2-7, with D unclear. CDR3 length: 13 amino acids. CDR1 MNHEY and CDR2 SVGAGI come from the germline V gene. Trimming took off 6 bases at V and 1 base at J, with 10 bases between the two ends. CDR3 DNA sequence: TGTGCCAGCAGGTCAGGCGCTTCCTACGAGCAGTACTTC. Translating it yields CASRSGASYEQYF.

J is TRBJ1-5 and V is TRBV11-2; weak D call: TRBD1 (6 bases). The germline V gene encodes CDR1 SGHAT and CDR2 FQNNGV. V gave up 1 base and J gave up 6 bases, with 13 bases separating them. The CDR3 has 15 residues. The CDR3 region is CASSLVPGVSQPQHF. In nucleotides, the CDR3 is TGTGCCAGCAGCTTAGTTCCAGGGGTGTCTCAGCCCCAGCATTTT.

The chain links TRBV7-9 to TRBJ1-1; maybe TRBD1 (5 bases). Germline V gene data show CDR1 as SEHNR and CDR2 as FQNEAQ (reference sequence). The CDR3 runs 15 residues. Trimming took off 5 bases at V and 0 bases at J, with 13 bases between the two ends. For the CDR3, the DNA is TGTGCCAGCAGCCGCCTCGGGGGACTGAACACTGAAGCTTTCTTT. Its translation: CASSRLGGLNTEAFF. The full variable domain, completed using reference TRBV7-9 and TRBJ1-1, is DTGVSQNPRHKITKRGQNVTFRCDPISEHNRLYWYRQTLGQGPEFLTYFQNEAQLEKSRLLSDRFSAERPKGSFSTLEIQRTEQGDSAMYLCASSRLGGLNTEAFFGQGTRLTVV.

V gene TRBV7-9 combines with J gene TRBJ1-5, with a weak D call TRBD1 (6 bases). Germline V CDR1 and CDR2: SEHNR, FQNEAQ (reference sequence). This CDR3 is 16 amino acids long. Trimming removed 1 base from V and 5 bases from J, with 15 bases in between. The CDR3 region has the DNA TGTGCCAGCAGCTTAGTTCTGGGCTCAGGGGATCAGCCCCAGCATTTT. Translating gives CASSLVLGSGDQPQHF.

This clone was picked up one time. This chain uses TRBV4-2 with TRBJ2-7, with 9 nucleotides matching TRBD2. This CDR3 is built from 16 residues. The ends lost 0 bases at V and 3 bases at J; junction bases unmatched: 6. Germline V CDR1 and CDR2: LGHNA, YNFKEQ. CDR3 in DNA: TGTGCCAGCAGCCAAGAACTAGCGGGTTCAAACTACGAGCAGTACTTC. As protein: CASSQELAGSNYEQYF.

CDR3 nucleotide sequence: TGTGCCAGCAGCTCTCCGGACCAAGAGACCCAGTACTTC. Translating it yields CASSSPDQETQYF. This chain links TRBV7-3 with TRBJ2-5; D unclear. Between the trimmed V and J ends, which lost 4 bases and 0 bases, there was a span of 6 bases. The length of the CDR3 is 13 residues. CDR1 is SGHTA and CDR2 is FQGTGA in the germline V gene.